The rows below give T cell receptor beta chains drawn from one sample of a study of OX40 agonist ivuxolimab in advanced cancers. Assay used: immunoSEQ multiplex PCR; TCRdb lists only in-frame clones, some missing. The data contain 45,000 to 55,000 clones, approximately 94% of them seen just once; the ten biggest clones take up roughly 12%. Sequenced material: CD4+ or CD8+ T cells sorted from blood, taken in a trial of the OX40 agonist ivuxolimab. These receptors all stem from an adult with an advanced solid tumor such as melanoma, head and neck, liver or kidney cancer. The CDR3 runs from the conserved cysteine through the conserved F or W. The D gene is left open where the match is weak.

V,J,D,CDR3
TRBV28,TRBJ2-3,TRBD2,CASSSRLAHTQYF
TRBV30,TRBJ1-5,-,CAWSVWGGNQPQHF
TRBV7-8,TRBJ2-7,-,CASSLGEIYSYEQYF
TRBV6-1,TRBJ2-7,-,CASSEASGYSSYEQYF
TRBV20-1,TRBJ1-2,-,CSASKGEGYTF
TRBV19,TRBJ2-3,-,CASSRISGTDTQYF
TRBV28,TRBJ1-4,TRBD1,CASSRTGGDEKLFF
TRBV5-1,TRBJ2-7,-,CASSGLTGTLSYEQYF
TRBV18,TRBJ2-5,TRBD2,CASSPNVLAGGLETQYF
TRBV27,TRBJ2-7,-,CASSLSSYEQYF
TRBV28,TRBJ2-7,TRBD2,CASSSGLAGFSYEQYF
TRBV4-1,TRBJ2-3,-,CASSSQGSDTQYF
TRBV19,TRBJ2-1,TRBD2,CASSTSGLAGSWNEQFF
TRBV11-2,TRBJ2-7,-,CASSSTQIEQYF
TRBV2,TRBJ2-2,TRBD1,CASSYGTDFTGELFF
TRBV18,TRBJ1-3,-,CASSSTGGWDTIYF
TRBV6-4,TRBJ1-1,-,CASSEGPNTEAFF
TRBV4-1,TRBJ1-5,-,CASSQDRTGVSPQHF
TRBV4-3,TRBJ2-7,-,CASSQEWRTTAYEQYF